The present entry profiles one TCR beta chain with its context. Its target is not known. This entry is derived from a study of memory CD4+ T cells and cytomegalovirus serostatus. General study points: Suggested: most of the CMV-linked TCR signature lies in CD4+ memory cells. About 40% of the roughly 150 known CMV-associated TCRbeta sequences appeared in CD4+ memory.

The sort gate was single viable CD3+CD4+CD8-CD45RO+ cells for memory CD4+ T cells. CD4+ T cells were isolated by positive magnetic selection. CDR1 GTSNPN and CDR2 SVGIG come from the germline V gene (reference sequence). The CDR3 contains 15 residues. V lost 2 bases and J lost 8, with 21 bases in between. Produced via immunoSEQ multiplex PCR; TCRdb's table is partial and in-frame only. This sample has over 65,000 clones; roughly three quarters occur once, and the top ten carry just over 2.5%. This chain uses TRBV30 with TRBJ1-1; D is perhaps TRBD1 (5 bases). This TCR derives from an adult in good health and CMV-seropositive. Sequenced: memory CD4+ T cells from blood. The CDR3 DNA reads as TGTGCCTGGAGTCCGACGGCCCAGGGCGGTTCGGAAGCTTTCTTT. Its protein is CAWSPTAQGGSEAFF.